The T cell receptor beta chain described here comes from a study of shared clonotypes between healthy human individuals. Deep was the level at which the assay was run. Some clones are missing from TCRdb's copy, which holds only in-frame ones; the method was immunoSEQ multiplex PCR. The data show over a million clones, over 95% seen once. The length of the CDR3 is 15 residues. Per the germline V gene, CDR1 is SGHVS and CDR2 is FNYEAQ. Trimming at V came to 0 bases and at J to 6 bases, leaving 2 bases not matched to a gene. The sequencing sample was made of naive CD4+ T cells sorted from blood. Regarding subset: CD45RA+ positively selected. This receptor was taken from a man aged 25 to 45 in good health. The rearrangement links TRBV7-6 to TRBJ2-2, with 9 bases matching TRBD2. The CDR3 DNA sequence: TGTGCCAGCAGCTTAGCGGTAGCGGGAGCCGGGGAGCTGTTTTTT. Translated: CASSLAVAGAGELFF.